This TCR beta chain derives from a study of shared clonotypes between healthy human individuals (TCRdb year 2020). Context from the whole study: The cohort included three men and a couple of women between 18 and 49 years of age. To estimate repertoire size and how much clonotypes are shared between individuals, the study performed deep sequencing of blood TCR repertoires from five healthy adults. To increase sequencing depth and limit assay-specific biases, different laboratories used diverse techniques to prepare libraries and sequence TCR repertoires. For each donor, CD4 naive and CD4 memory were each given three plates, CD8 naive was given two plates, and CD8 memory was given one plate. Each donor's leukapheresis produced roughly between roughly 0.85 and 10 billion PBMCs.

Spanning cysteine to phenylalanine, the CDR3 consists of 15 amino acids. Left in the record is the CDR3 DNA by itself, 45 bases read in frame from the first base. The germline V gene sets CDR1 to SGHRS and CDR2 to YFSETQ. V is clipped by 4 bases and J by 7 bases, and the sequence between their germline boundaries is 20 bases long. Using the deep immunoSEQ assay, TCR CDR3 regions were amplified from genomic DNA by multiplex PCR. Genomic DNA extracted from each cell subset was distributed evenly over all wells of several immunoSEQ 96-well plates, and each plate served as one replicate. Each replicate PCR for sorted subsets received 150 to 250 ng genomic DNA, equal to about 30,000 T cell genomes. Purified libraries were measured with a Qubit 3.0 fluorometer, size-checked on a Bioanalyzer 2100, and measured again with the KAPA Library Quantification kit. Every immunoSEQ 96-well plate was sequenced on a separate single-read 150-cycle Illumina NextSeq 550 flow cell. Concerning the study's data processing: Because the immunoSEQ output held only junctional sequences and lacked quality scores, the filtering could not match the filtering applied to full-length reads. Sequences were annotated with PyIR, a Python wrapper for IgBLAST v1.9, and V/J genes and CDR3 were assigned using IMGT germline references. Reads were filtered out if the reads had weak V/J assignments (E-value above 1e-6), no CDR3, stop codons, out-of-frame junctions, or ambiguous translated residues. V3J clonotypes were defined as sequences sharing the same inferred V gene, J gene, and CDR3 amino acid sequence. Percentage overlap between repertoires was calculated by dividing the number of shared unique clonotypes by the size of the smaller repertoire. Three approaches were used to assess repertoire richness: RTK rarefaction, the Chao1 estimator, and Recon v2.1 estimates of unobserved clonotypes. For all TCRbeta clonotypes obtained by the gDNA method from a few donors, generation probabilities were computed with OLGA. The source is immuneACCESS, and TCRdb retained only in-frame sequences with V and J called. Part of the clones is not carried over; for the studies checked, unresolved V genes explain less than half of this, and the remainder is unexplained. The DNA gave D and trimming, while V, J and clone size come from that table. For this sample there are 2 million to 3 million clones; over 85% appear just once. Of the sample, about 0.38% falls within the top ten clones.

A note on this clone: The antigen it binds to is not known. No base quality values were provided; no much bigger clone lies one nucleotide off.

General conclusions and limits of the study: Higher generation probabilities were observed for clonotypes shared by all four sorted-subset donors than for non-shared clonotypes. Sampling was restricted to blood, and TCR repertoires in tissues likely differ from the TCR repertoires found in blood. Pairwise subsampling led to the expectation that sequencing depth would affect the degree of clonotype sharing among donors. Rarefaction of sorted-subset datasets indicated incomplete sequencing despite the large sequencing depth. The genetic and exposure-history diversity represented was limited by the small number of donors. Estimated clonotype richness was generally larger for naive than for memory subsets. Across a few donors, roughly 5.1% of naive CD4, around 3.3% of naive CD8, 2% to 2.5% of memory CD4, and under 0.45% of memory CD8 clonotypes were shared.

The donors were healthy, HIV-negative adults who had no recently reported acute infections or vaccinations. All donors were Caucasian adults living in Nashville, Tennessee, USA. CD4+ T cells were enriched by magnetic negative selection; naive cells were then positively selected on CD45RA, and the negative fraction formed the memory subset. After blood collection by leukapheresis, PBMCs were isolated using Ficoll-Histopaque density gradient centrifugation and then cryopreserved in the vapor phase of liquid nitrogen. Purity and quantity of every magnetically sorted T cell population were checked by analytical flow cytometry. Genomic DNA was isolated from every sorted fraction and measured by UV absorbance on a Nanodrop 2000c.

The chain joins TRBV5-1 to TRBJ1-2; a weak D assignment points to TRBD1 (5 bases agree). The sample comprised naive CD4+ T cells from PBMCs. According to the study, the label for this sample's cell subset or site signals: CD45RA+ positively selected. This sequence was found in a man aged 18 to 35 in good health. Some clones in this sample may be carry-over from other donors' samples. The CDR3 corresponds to CASSLGTGSSSGYTF. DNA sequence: TGCGCCAGCAGCCTAGGCACAGGTTCGAGTAGTGGCTACACCTTC.